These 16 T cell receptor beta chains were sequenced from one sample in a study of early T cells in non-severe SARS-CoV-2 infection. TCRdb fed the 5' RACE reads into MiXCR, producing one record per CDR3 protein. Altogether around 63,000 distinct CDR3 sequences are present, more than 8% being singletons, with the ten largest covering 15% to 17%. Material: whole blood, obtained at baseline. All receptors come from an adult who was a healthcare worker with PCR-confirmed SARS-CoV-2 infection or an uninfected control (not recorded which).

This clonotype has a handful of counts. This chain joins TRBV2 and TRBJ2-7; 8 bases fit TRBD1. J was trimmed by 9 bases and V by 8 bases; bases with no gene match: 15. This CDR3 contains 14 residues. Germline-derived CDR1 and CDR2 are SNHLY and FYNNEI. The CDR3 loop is CASRTGTGLSRQYF. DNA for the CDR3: TGTGCCAGCCGAACCGGGACAGGTCTTTCCCGGCAGTACTTC. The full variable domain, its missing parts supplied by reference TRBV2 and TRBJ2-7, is EPEVTQTPSHQVTQMGQEVILRCVPISNHLYFYWYRQILGQKVEFLVSFYNNEISEKSEIFDDQFSVERPDGSNFTLKIRSTKLEDSAMYFCASRTGTGLSRQYFGPGTRLTVT.

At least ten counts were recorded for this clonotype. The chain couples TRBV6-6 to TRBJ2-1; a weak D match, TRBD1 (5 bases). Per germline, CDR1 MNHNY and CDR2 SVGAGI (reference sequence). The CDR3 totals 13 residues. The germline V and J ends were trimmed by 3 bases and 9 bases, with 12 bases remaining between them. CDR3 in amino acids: CASSYGALGEQFF. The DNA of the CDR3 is TGTGCCAGCAGTTATGGGGCTCTCGGTGAGCAGTTCTTC.

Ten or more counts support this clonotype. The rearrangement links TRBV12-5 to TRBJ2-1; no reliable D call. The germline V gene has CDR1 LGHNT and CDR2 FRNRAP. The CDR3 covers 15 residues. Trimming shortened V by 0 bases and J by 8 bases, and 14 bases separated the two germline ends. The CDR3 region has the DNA TGTGCTAGTGGTTTGGTACCCCCCTCGGCGGATGAGCAGTTCTTC. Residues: CASGLVPPSADEQFF.

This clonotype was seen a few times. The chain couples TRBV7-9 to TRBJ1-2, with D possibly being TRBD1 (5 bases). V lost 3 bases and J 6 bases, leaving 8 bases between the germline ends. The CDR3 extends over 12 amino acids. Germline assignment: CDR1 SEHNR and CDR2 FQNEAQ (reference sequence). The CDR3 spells CASSFGGDGYTF. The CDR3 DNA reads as TGTGCCAGCAGCTTCGGGGGAGATGGCTACACCTTC.

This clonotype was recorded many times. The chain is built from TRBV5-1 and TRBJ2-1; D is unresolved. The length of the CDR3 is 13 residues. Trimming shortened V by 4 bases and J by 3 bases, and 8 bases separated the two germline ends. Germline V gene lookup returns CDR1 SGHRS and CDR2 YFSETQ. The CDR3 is CASSISNYNEQFF. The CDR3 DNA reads TGCGCCAGCAGCATCTCCAACTACAATGAGCAGTTCTTC.

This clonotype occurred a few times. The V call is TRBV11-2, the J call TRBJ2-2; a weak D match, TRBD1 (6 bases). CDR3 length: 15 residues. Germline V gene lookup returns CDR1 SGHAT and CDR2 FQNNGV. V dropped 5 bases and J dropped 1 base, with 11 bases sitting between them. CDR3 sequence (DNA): TGTGCCAGCAGCCAAGGGACACAGAACACCGGGGAGCTGTTTTTT. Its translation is CASSQGTQNTGELFF.

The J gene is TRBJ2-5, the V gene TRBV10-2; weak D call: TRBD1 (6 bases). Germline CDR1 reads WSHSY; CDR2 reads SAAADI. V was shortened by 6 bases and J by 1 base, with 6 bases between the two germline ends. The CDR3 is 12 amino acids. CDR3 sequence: CASRQGQETQYF. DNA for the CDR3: TGCGCCAGCAGACAGGGCCAAGAGACCCAGTACTTC.

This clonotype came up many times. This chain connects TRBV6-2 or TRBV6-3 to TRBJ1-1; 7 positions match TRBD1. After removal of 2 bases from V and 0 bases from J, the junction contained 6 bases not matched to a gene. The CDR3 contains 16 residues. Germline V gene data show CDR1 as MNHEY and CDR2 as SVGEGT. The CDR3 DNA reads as TGTGCCAGCAGTTACACCCGGACAGGTATGAACACTGAAGCTTTCTTT. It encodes CASSYTRTGMNTEAFF.

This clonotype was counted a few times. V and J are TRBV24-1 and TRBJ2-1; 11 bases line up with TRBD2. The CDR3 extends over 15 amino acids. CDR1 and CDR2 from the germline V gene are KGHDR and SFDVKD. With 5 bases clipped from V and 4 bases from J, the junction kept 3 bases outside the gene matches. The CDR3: CATSVLAGAYNEQFF. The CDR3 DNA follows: TGTGCCACCAGTGTACTAGCGGGAGCTTACAATGAGCAGTTCTTC.

CDR3 loop: CASSLIFRGTTTDTQYF. CDR3 DNA sequence: TGTGCCAGCAGTCTTATCTTCCGAGGGACTACCACAGATACGCAGTATTTT. The chain uses TRBV28 and TRBJ2-3, with 7 bases lining up with TRBD2. This CDR3 comprises 17 residues. J lost 2 bases, V lost 5 bases, and 13 bases had no gene match. CDR1 and CDR2 (germline): MDHEN, SYDVKM.

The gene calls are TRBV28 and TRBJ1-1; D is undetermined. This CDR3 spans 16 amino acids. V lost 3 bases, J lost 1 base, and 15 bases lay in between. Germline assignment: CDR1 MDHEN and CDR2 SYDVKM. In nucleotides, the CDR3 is TGTGCCAGCAGTTTTGGCGGACTAACACAGAACACTGAAGCTTTCTTT. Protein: CASSFGGLTQNTEAFF.

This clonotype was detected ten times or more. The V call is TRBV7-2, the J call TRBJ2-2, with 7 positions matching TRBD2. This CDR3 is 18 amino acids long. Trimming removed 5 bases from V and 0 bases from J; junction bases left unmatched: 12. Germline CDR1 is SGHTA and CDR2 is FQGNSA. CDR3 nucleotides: TGTGCCAGCAGCACTTCGCCCCAGACTAGCTCGAACACCGGGGAGCTGTTTTTT. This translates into CASSTSPQTSSNTGELFF.

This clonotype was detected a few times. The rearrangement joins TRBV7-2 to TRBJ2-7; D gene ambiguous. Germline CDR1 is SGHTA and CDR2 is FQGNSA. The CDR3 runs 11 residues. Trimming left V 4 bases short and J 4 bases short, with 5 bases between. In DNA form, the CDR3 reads TGTGCCAGCAGCTCCAAGTACGAGCAGTACTTC. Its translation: CASSSKYEQYF.

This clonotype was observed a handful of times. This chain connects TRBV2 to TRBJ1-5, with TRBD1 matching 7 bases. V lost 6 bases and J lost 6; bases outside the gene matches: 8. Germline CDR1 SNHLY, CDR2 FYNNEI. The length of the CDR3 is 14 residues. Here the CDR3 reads CASSPDRDVQPQHF. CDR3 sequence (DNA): TGTGCCAGCAGCCCCGACAGGGACGTTCAGCCCCAGCATTTT.

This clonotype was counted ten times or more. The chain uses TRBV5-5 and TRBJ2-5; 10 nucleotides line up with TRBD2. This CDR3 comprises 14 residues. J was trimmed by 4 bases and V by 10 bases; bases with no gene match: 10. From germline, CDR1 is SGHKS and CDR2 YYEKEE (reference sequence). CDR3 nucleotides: TGTGCCTGCCGCACGCTAGCGGGAGCAGAGACCCAGTACTTC. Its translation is CACRTLAGAETQYF.

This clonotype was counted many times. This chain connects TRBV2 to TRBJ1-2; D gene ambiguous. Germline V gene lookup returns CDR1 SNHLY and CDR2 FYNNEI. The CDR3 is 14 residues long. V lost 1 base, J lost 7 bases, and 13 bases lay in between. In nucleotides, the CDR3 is TGTGCCAGCAGTGAAGTACAGCAGGTCTCTGGCTACACCTTC. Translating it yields CASSEVQQVSGYTF.